A single sample is the source of the 28 T cell receptor beta chains below, sequenced in a study of early T cells in non-severe SARS-CoV-2 infection. TCRdb called the 5' RACE reads again in MiXCR, with one record for every CDR3 protein. In the table there are approximately 33,000 distinct CDR3 sequences, under 5% of which are singletons. Sequencing was performed on whole blood. These TCRs come from an adult who was a healthcare worker with PCR-confirmed SARS-CoV-2 infection or an uninfected control (not recorded which).

This clonotype has ten or more counts. The rearrangement joins TRBV28 to TRBJ2-2, with no clear D. There are 12 residues in the CDR3. Germline CDR1 MDHEN, CDR2 SYDVKM. V was pared by 8 bases and J by 2 bases, with 6 bases between. CDR3 DNA sequence: TGTGCCAGCTGGGCAAACACCGGGGAGCTGTTTTTT. Residues: CASWANTGELFF.

The J gene is TRBJ2-3, the V gene TRBV5-1; tentatively, D is TRBD1 (6 bases). V gave up 2 bases and J gave up 2 bases, with 15 bases separating them. Germline values: CDR1 SGHRS, CDR2 YFSETQ. The CDR3 totals 16 residues. The CDR3 DNA follows: TGCGCCAGCAGCTTAACAGGGTGGATCCCCACAGATACGCAGTATTTT. Translation gives CASSLTGWIPTDTQYF. The complete variable domain, with remaining parts taken from reference TRBV5-1 and TRBJ2-3, reads KAGVTQTPRYLIKTRGQQVTLSCSPISGHRSVSWYQQTPGQGLQFLFEYFSETQRNKGNFPGRFSGRQFSNSRSEMNVSTLELGDSALYLCASSLTGWIPTDTQYFGPGTRLTVL.

This clonotype was seen only once. A read error may be the cause here, since a much bigger clone is one base away. The V call is TRBV20-1, the J call TRBJ2-3; TRBD2 is a possible D gene (7 bases). V dropped 3 bases and J dropped 0 bases, with 16 bases sitting between them. The CDR3 has 16 residues. Germline loops: CDR1 DFQATT, CDR2 SNEGSKA (reference sequence). CDR3 nucleotide sequence: TGCAGTGCTAGCCAGCAGGGGAGGGCAAGCACAGATACGCAGTATTTT. It encodes CSASQQGRASTDTQYF.

This clonotype was counted many times. The gene calls are TRBV29-1 and TRBJ2-3; D perhaps matches TRBD1 (5 bases). The germline CDR1 and CDR2 sequences are SQVTM and ANQGSEA. The V gene lost 4 bases and the J gene lost 5 bases, with 13 bases spanning the gap. This CDR3 has 13 residues. The CDR3: CSVGRAGQDTQYF. The CDR3 DNA is TGCAGCGTTGGTCGGGCCGGACAAGATACGCAGTATTTT.

This clonotype was seen ten or more times. V and J are TRBV30 and TRBJ2-7; D may correspond to TRBD1 or TRBD2 (5 bases each). The germline V gene has CDR1 GTSNPN and CDR2 SVGIG (reference sequence). Trimming shortened V by 8 bases and J by 2 bases, and 16 bases separated the two germline ends. CDR3 length: 13 amino acids. The CDR3 coding sequence is TGTGCCGTTGTCCCAGGGAGTACCTACGAGCAGTACGTC. Its translation is CAVVPGSTYEQYV.

This clonotype came up many times. The chain recombines TRBV27 with TRBJ1-6; tentatively, D is TRBD1 (6 bases). The V gene lost 5 bases and the J gene lost 7 bases, with 15 bases spanning the gap. The CDR3 runs to 15 residues. The germline gives CDR1 MNHEY, CDR2 SMNVEV (reference sequence). CDR3 in amino acids: CASSPQQGGNSPLHF. The DNA of the CDR3 is TGTGCCAGCAGTCCGCAACAGGGTGGGAATTCACCCCTCCACTTT.

This clonotype was detected a few times. The chain recombines TRBV7-2 with TRBJ2-5, with D unresolved. Germline lookup yields CDR1 SGHTA and CDR2 FQGNSA. The CDR3 is 12 amino acids. Deletions cut 6 bases from V and 5 bases from J, with 10 bases between. The CDR3 spells CASSYLEETQYF. CDR3 sequence (DNA): TGTGCCAGCAGTTATCTGGAGGAGACCCAGTACTTC.

This clonotype was detected ten times or more. This sequence joins TRBV11-2 and TRBJ2-5; 9 nucleotides align to TRBD1. The germline V gene encodes CDR1 SGHAT and CDR2 FQNNGV. Trimming at V came to 5 bases and at J to 2 bases, leaving 6 bases not matched to a gene. The CDR3 spans 15 residues. This CDR3 is CASSGTGTGQETQYF. In DNA form, the CDR3 reads TGTGCCAGCAGCGGCACCGGGACAGGGCAAGAGACCCAGTACTTC.

This clonotype was counted ten times or more. The chain joins TRBV4-3 to TRBJ2-7; D might be TRBD2 (5 bases). The CDR3 runs 13 residues. Trimming took 0 bases from V and 5 from J, leaving 8 bases between them. Germline V gives CDR1 LGHNA, CDR2 YSLEER. The DNA of the CDR3 is TGCGCCAGCAGCCAAGAGGGGAGAGACGAGCAGTACGTC. Encoded protein: CASSQEGRDEQYV.

V and J are TRBV27 and TRBJ2-2, with 10 nucleotides matching TRBD2. Germline lookup yields CDR1 MNHEY and CDR2 SMNVEV (reference sequence). V dropped 7 bases and J dropped 6; count of bases not matched to a gene: 8. The CDR3 has 15 residues. CDR3 DNA sequence: TGTGCCAGCACAATAGCGGGAGGTTCAGCCGGGGAGCTGTTTTTT. Translation: CASTIAGGSAGELFF.

This clonotype came up many times. V and J are TRBV20-1 and TRBJ2-1, with 10 positions matching TRBD2. Germline lookup yields CDR1 DFQATT and CDR2 SNEGSKA (reference sequence). The V and J ends lost 5 bases and 4 bases, in that order; junction bases with no gene match: 2. CDR3 length equals 13 residues. The CDR3 nucleotides are TGCAGTGCTGGACTAGCGGTTTACAATGAGCAGTTCTTC. Its protein is CSAGLAVYNEQFF.

The chain is built from TRBV12-3 or TRBV12-4 and TRBJ2-3, with 8 bases matching TRBD2. Unmatched junction bases numbered 7, after V lost 4 bases and J lost 4 bases. This CDR3 comprises 15 residues. CDR3 amino acids: CASSSLGLGADTQYF. Written as DNA, the CDR3 is TGTGCCAGCAGTTCCTTGGGACTAGGTGCAGATACGCAGTATTTT.

This clonotype has ten or more counts. The rearrangement joins TRBV2 to TRBJ2-1; 12 nucleotides match TRBD2. The ends lost 6 bases at V and 13 bases at J; junction bases unmatched: 10. Germline V gene data show CDR1 as SNHLY and CDR2 as FYNNEI. The CDR3 is made up of 14 amino acids. CDR3 sequence (DNA): TGTGCCAGCAGAAACGCGGGGACTAGCGGGCCACAGTTCTTC. Translation gives CASRNAGTSGPQFF.

This clonotype was counted at least ten times. The rearrangement uses TRBV20-1 and TRBJ2-5; D remains unclear. Germline V lookup: CDR1 DFQATT, CDR2 SNEGSKA (reference sequence). Trimming took 3 bases from V and 4 from J, leaving 9 bases between them. The CDR3 totals 12 residues. For the CDR3, the DNA is TGCAGTGCTAGTGTGGTCGGAGAGACCCAGTACTTC. This translates into CSASVVGETQYF.

The V and J genes are TRBV18 and TRBJ2-1; D unclear. CDR3 size: 13 residues. Deletions cut 1 base from V and 9 bases from J, with 10 bases between. Germline lookup yields CDR1 KGHSH and CDR2 LQKENI. This CDR3 is CASSPHQEAEQFF. DNA for the CDR3: TGTGCCAGCTCACCACACCAAGAGGCTGAGCAGTTCTTC.

This clonotype was recorded at least ten times. The gene calls are TRBV13 and TRBJ1-4; the match to TRBD1 covers 7 bases. This CDR3 is built from 15 residues. The germline gives CDR1 PRHDT, CDR2 FYEKMQ (reference sequence). V gave up 5 bases and J gave up 4 bases; unmatched junction bases: 7. The DNA of the CDR3 is TGTGCCAGCAGCCGAAGACAGGGCGGTAATGAAAAACTGTTTTTT. It encodes CASSRRQGGNEKLFF. Looking up the rest from reference TRBV13 and TRBJ1-4 gives the full variable domain: AAGVIQSPRHLIKEKRETATLKCYPIPRHDTVYWYQQGPGQDPQFLISFYEKMQSDKGSIPDRFSAQQFSDYHSELNMSSLELGDSALYFCASSRRQGGNEKLFFGSGTQLSVL.

V and J are TRBV5-4 and TRBJ1-2; perhaps TRBD1 as D (5 bases). The V gene's germline CDR1 is SGHNT and CDR2 YYREEE (reference sequence). Trimming removed 4 bases from V and 2 bases from J, with 18 bases in between. The length of the CDR3 is 16 residues. CDR3 sequence reads: CASSKPTGGVNYGYTF. CDR3 DNA: TGTGCCAGCAGCAAGCCAACAGGTGGGGTGAACTATGGCTACACCTTC.

This clonotype was detected ten times or more. The genes are TRBV3-2 and TRBJ2-4; the table's D gene call, TRBD2, was not cross checked with the DNA. TRBV3-2 is classified as a pseudogene. The CDR3 is made up of 20 amino acids. CDR3 sequence: CASSQTPRTSGRADKNIQYF. DNA of the CDR3: TGTGCCAGCAGCCAAACCCCCAGGACTAGCGGGAGGGCCGACAAAAACATTCAGTACTTC.

The rearrangement links TRBV30 to TRBJ2-4; 11 bases match TRBD2. The ends lost 1 base at V and 2 bases at J; junction bases unmatched: 1. CDR1 GTSNPN and CDR2 SVGIG come from the germline V gene (reference sequence). CDR3 size: 15 residues. CDR3 in amino acids: CAWSGTSGSKNIQYF. The CDR3 bases are TGTGCCTGGAGTGGGACTAGCGGGTCCAAAAACATTCAGTACTTC.

This clonotype was seen ten or more times. The V and J genes are TRBV12-3 or TRBV12-4 and TRBJ2-1; TRBD2 agrees at 10 bases. The CDR3 loop spans 15 amino acids. V dropped 6 bases and J dropped 2; count of bases not matched to a gene: 4. CDR3 amino acids: CASSRAGGPYNEQFF. The CDR3 DNA follows: TGTGCCAGCAGCCGAGCGGGGGGGCCCTACAATGAGCAGTTCTTC.

This clonotype was seen ten or more times. The chain combines TRBV7-2 with TRBJ2-1; no firm D call. This CDR3 contains 11 residues. Deletions cut 3 bases from V and 8 bases from J, with 5 bases between. Germline CDR1 SGHTA, CDR2 FQGNSA. CDR3 amino acids: CASSFRDEQFF. The CDR3 nucleotides are TGTGCCAGCAGCTTTAGGGATGAGCAGTTCTTC.

This clonotype was seen ten or more times. Since no conserved phenylalanine or tryptophan closes the CDR3, a read error is the likely cause. This sequence joins TRBV3-1 and TRBJ2-1; 7 positions agree with TRBD1. Per germline, CDR1 LGHDT and CDR2 YNNKEL (reference sequence). The CDR3 runs 15 residues. Unmatched junction bases numbered 8, after V lost 1 base and J lost 8 bases. CDR3 nucleotides: TGTGCCAGCAGCCAAGCCAAGATACAGGGGTATGAGCAGTTCCTC. Encoded protein: CASSQAKIQGYEQFL.

Ten or more counts support this clonotype. This chain uses TRBV2 with TRBJ2-1; D might be TRBD2 (5 bases). There are 12 residues in the CDR3. V lost 7 bases and J lost 7, with 11 bases in between. Germline-derived CDR1 and CDR2 are SNHLY and FYNNEI. This CDR3 reads CASNKLGNEQFF. CDR3 DNA sequence: TGTGCCAGCAACAAACTAGGGAATGAGCAGTTCTTC.

This clonotype was detected many times. J is TRBJ1-2 and V is TRBV19; 8 bases agree with TRBD1. After removal of 8 bases from V and 13 bases from J, the junction contained 12 bases not matched to a gene. The CDR3 extends over 12 amino acids. The V gene's germline CDR1 is LNHDA and CDR2 SQIVND (reference sequence). In DNA form, the CDR3 reads TGTGCCAGTTCGCCGGACAGGGTTTTGTGCACCTTC. This gives the protein CASSPDRVLCTF.

This clonotype was seen more than once but under ten times. The J gene is TRBJ1-1, the V gene TRBV6-5; no firm D call. CDR1 MNHEY and CDR2 SVGAGI come from the germline V gene. CDR3 length: 14 residues. V lost 2 bases and J lost 1, with 8 bases in between. This CDR3 is CASSYGESNTEAFF. The CDR3 DNA reads TGTGCCAGCAGTTACGGGGAATCGAACACTGAAGCTTTCTTT.

Ten or more counts support this clonotype. The CDR3 sequence: CASSQDGGFSEKLFF. The CDR3 coding sequence is TGCGCCAGCAGCCAAGACGGGGGGTTTAGTGAAAAACTGTTTTTT. This chain connects TRBV4-3 to TRBJ1-4, with D possibly TRBD1 on 5 matching bases. CDR3 length: 15 amino acids. V gave up 0 bases and J gave up 7 bases, with 12 bases separating them. Germline V gives CDR1 LGHNA, CDR2 YSLEER.

This clonotype came up many times. The rearrangement joins TRBV9 to TRBJ2-7; 10 positions agree with TRBD2. V was pared by 4 bases and J by 3 bases, with 7 bases of the junction left unmatched. CDR3 size: 15 residues. Germline assignment: CDR1 SGDLS and CDR2 YYNGEE. CDR3 coding DNA: TGTGCCAGCAGCTCGGGGGCTAGCGGGAGCTACGAGCAGTACTTC. Translating it yields CASSSGASGSYEQYF.

This clonotype was seen at least ten times. The chain is built from TRBV28 and TRBJ2-7; D not resolved. Per the germline V gene, CDR1 is MDHEN and CDR2 is SYDVKM. V was pared by 4 bases and J by 0 bases, with 7 bases between. The CDR3 covers 13 residues. The CDR3 nucleotides are TGTGCCAGCAGTTCGTACTCCTCCTACGAGCAGTACTTC. It is translated as CASSSYSSYEQYF. Looking up the rest from reference TRBV28 and TRBJ2-7 gives the full variable domain: DVKVTQSSRYLVKRTGEKVFLECVQDMDHENMFWYRQDPGLGLRLIYFSYDVKMKEKGDIPEGYSVSREKKERFSLILESASTNQTSMYLCASSSYSSYEQYFGPGTRLTVT.